These 4 T cell receptor beta chains originate from one sample sequenced in a study of T cell responses to AZD1222 COVID-19 vaccine. The method was immunoSEQ multiplex PCR; TCRdb's version includes in-frame clones alone and lacks a portion of them. The profile shows just under 75,000 clones, 60% to 85% of them singletons. The sample consisted of peripheral blood, taken 28 days after the second AZD1222 dose. These TCRs come from an adult who received the AZD1222 COVID-19 vaccine.

The chain couples TRBV20-1 to TRBJ2-2, with 8 bases identical to TRBD2. The CDR3 is 15 amino acids. Germline lookup yields CDR1 DFQATT and CDR2 SNEGSKA (reference sequence). The V segment lost 3 bases and the J segment 1 base; nucleotides outside the gene matches: 4. Here the CDR3 reads CSASRLAGNTGELFF. DNA for the CDR3: TGCAGTGCTAGTCGGCTAGCGGGGAACACCGGGGAGCTGTTTTTT.

The chain links TRBV2 to TRBJ2-3; no clear D gene. This CDR3 comprises 13 residues. Trimming shortened V by 10 bases and J by 2 bases, and 13 bases separated the two germline ends. Germline values: CDR1 SNHLY, CDR2 FYNNEI. The chain's CDR3 is CATRLGLTDTQYF. The DNA of the CDR3 is TGTGCCACCCGACTGGGCCTCACAGATACGCAGTATTTT.

This chain links TRBV7-2 with TRBJ2-7; TRBD2 aligns across 7 bases. This CDR3 spans 14 amino acids. V trimming: 6 bases; J trimming: 5 bases; junction bases outside the gene matches: 10. Germline loops: CDR1 SGHTA, CDR2 FQGNSA. The CDR3 nucleotides are TGTGCCAGCAGACGGGACTACCAAGCCGACGAGCAGTACTTC. Translation gives CASRRDYQADEQYF.

J is TRBJ2-5 and V is TRBV3-1 (or the pseudogene TRBV3-2); D unresolved. Germline CDR1 is LGHDT and CDR2 is YNNKEL (reference sequence). The CDR3 has 14 residues. Trimming shortened V by 4 bases and J by 5 bases, and 14 bases separated the two germline ends. CDR3 sequence (DNA): TGTGCCAGCAGCCCCCCACCAGGTGGGGAGACCCAGTACTTC. This encodes CASSPPPGGETQYF.